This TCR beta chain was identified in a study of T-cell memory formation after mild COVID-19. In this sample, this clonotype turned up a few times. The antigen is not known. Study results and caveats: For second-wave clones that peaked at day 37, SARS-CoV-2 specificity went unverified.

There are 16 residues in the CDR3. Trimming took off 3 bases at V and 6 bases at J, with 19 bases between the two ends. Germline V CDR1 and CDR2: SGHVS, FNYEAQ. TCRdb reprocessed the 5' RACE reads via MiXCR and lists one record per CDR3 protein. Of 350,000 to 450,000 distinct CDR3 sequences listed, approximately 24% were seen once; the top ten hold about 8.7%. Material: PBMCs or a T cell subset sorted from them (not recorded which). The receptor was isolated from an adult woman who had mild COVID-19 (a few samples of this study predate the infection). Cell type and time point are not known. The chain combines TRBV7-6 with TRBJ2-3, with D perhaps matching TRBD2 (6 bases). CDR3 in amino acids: CASSFRSGGSRDTQYF. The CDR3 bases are TGTGCCAGCAGCTTTCGATCCGGGGGAAGCAGGGATACGCAGTATTTT.